Presented here are 28 T cell receptor beta chains from one specimen sequenced in a study of T cell responses to AZD1222 COVID-19 vaccine. Assay used: immunoSEQ multiplex PCR; TCRdb lists only in-frame clones, some missing. Of some 100,000 clones in the sample, approximately 86% are singletons; the top ten hold approximately 15%. The sample consisted of peripheral blood, taken 28 days after the second AZD1222 dose. Receptors originate from an adult who received the AZD1222 COVID-19 vaccine.

The chain employs TRBV15 and TRBJ1-1, with unresolved D. Germline CDR1 LNHNV, CDR2 YYDKDF (reference sequence). This CDR3 spans 15 amino acids. Trimming took 1 base from V and 5 from J, leaving 14 bases between them. In DNA form, the CDR3 reads TGTGCCACCAGCAGAGTCGGCACTCTAGGGACTGAAGCTTTCTTT. The encoded protein is CATSRVGTLGTEAFF.

The J gene is TRBJ2-3, the V gene TRBV7-2; D might be TRBD2 (7 bases). The CDR3 covers 16 residues. CDR1 SGHTA and CDR2 FQGNSA come from the germline V gene. V was trimmed by 2 bases and J by 6 bases, leaving 18 bases between them. DNA for the CDR3: TGTGCCAGCAGCTTATATCTACGGGGGGCGGGGGATACGCAGTATTTT. This encodes CASSLYLRGAGDTQYF. Combining the CDR3 with reference TRBV7-2 and TRBJ2-3 gives the whole variable domain GAGVSQSPSNKVTEKGKDVELRCDPISGHTALYWYRQSLGQGLEFLIYFQGNSAPDKSGLPSDRFSAERTGGSVSTLTIQRTQQEDSAVYLCASSLYLRGAGDTQYFGPGTRLTVL.

The V and J genes are TRBV7-8 and TRBJ2-1; 10 bases fit TRBD2. Germline CDR1 is SGHVS and CDR2 is FQNEAQ. The CDR3 runs 17 residues. V dropped 5 bases and J dropped 7; count of bases not matched to a gene: 14. The CDR3 DNA reads as TGTGCCAGCAGCGCGTATTTAGCGGGAGGCCGTATTAATGAGCAGTTCTTC. Its protein is CASSAYLAGGRINEQFF.

The chain employs TRBV5-1 and TRBJ2-1; D gene unclear. CDR3 length: 14 residues. CDR1 and CDR2 from the germline V gene are SGHRS and YFSETQ. Trimming shortened V by 7 bases and J by 0 bases, and 11 bases separated the two germline ends. CDR3 in amino acids: CASGDSNSYNEQFF. CDR3 in DNA: TGCGCCAGCGGCGATTCAAACTCCTACAATGAGCAGTTCTTC.

The chain has TRBV4-3 and TRBJ1-3, with 9 bases matching TRBD1. J was trimmed by 0 bases and V by 0 bases; bases with no gene match: 6. In germline, CDR1 is LGHNA, CDR2 YSLEER. The CDR3 totals 18 residues. This CDR3 is CASSQDYGTGTSGNTIYF. The CDR3 nucleotides are TGCGCCAGCAGCCAAGATTACGGGACAGGGACCTCTGGAAACACCATATATTTT.

As concerns this clone: The same CDR3 can be traced to other DNA sequences in this sample. The chain recombines TRBV12-3 or TRBV12-4 with TRBJ2-5, with 7 positions matching TRBD2. The CDR3 length is 13 residues. J gave up 2 bases and V 3 bases, and 0 bases lay outside the gene matches. DNA of the CDR3: TGTGCCAGCAGTTTGGGACTACAAGAGACCCAGTACTTC. Protein: CASSLGLQETQYF.

V usage is TRBV5-1 and J usage is TRBJ2-5; 10 bases match TRBD1. Germline lookup yields CDR1 SGHRS and CDR2 YFSETQ. This CDR3 comprises 16 residues. V shed 4 bases, J shed 4 bases, and the junction held 10 bases outside the gene matches. CDR3 protein: CASSPRPGQGRETQYF. The DNA for the CDR3 is TGCGCCAGCAGCCCGCGCCCGGGACAGGGGAGAGAGACCCAGTACTTC. Supplemented by reference TRBV5-1 and TRBJ2-5, the full variable domain reads KAGVTQTPRYLIKTRGQQVTLSCSPISGHRSVSWYQQTPGQGLQFLFEYFSETQRNKGNFPGRFSGRQFSNSRSEMNVSTLELGDSALYLCASSPRPGQGRETQYFGPGTRLLVL.

This chain's CDR3 is CASSRRDGDIYGYTF. CDR3 in DNA: TGTGCCAGCAGTCGGAGGGACGGAGATATCTATGGCTACACCTTC. V is TRBV6-2 or TRBV6-3 and J is TRBJ1-2; tentative D call: TRBD1 (5 bases). Germline loops: CDR1 MNHEY, CDR2 SVGEGT. Between the trimmed V and J ends, which lost 5 bases and 4 bases, there was a span of 17 bases. The CDR3 is 15 residues long.

This sequence joins TRBV25-1 and TRBJ1-1; D gene uncertain. The length of the CDR3 is 16 residues. Germline CDR1 is MGHDK and CDR2 is SYGVNS. Trimming cost V 6 bases and J 6 bases, with 23 bases left between them. For the CDR3, the DNA is TGTGCCAGCAGAACCAGAGGACCCCTAAGGACCTCTGAAGCTTTCTTT. Translated: CASRTRGPLRTSEAFF. Complete variable domain (other parts from reference TRBV25-1 and TRBJ1-1): EADIYQTPRYLVIGTGKKITLECSQTMGHDKMYWYQQDPGMELHLIHYSYGVNSTEKGDLSSESTVSRIRTEHFPLTLESARPSHTSQYLCASRTRGPLRTSEAFFGQGTRLTVV.

This clone was observed a single time. Other nucleotide sequences in the sample specify the same CDR3. The chain recombines TRBV6-5 with TRBJ2-2, with D unclear. The CDR3 extends over 13 amino acids. CDR1 is MNHEY, CDR2 SVGAGI, per germline. V lost 2 bases to trimming and J lost 5 bases, with 6 bases between them. CDR3 sequence (DNA): TGTGCCAGCAGTTACAGGGATACCGGGGAGCTGTTTTTT. Protein product: CASSYRDTGELFF.

The V and J genes are TRBV19 and TRBJ1-4, with 8 bases aligning to TRBD1. The CDR3 loop spans 13 amino acids. Germline V gene data show CDR1 as LNHDA and CDR2 as SQIVND (reference sequence). Unmatched junction bases numbered 4, after V lost 6 bases and J lost 7 bases. DNA of the CDR3: TGTGCCAGTAGCGACAGGGGTGTTGAAAAACTGTTTTTT. Its translation: CASSDRGVEKLFF.

This clone has only a few counts. The chain couples TRBV2 to TRBJ1-4; D is unresolved. The germline CDR1 and CDR2 sequences are SNHLY and FYNNEI. This CDR3 has 14 residues. V lost 7 bases, J lost 7 bases, and 16 bases lay in between. This CDR3 is CASTPNGSGEKLFF. For the CDR3, the DNA is TGTGCCAGCACACCCAACGGAAGTGGTGAAAAACTGTTTTTT.

V is TRBV4-3 and J is TRBJ1-6, with TRBD1 identical over 10 bases. Germline CDR1 is LGHNA and CDR2 is YSLEER. There are 17 residues in the CDR3. J was trimmed by 3 bases and V by 1 base; bases with no gene match: 3. CDR3 amino acids: CASSQGTGGFYNSPLHF. In DNA form, the CDR3 reads TGCGCCAGCAGCCAAGGGACAGGGGGATTCTATAATTCACCCCTCCACTTT.

This sequence joins TRBV19 and TRBJ1-1; D is perhaps TRBD1 (6 bases). The CDR3 consists of 13 residues. Trimming shortened V by 6 bases and J by 4 bases, and 12 bases separated the two germline ends. Germline-derived CDR1 and CDR2 are LNHDA and SQIVND (reference sequence). CDR3 DNA: TGTGCCAGTAGATCAGGGGTTCTCACTGAAGCTTTCTTT. Translation: CASRSGVLTEAFF.

The chain links TRBV5-6 to TRBJ1-1; 8 bases line up with TRBD1. The CDR3 runs 13 residues. Germline-derived CDR1 and CDR2 are SGHDT and YYEEEE. V was pared by 4 bases and J by 4 bases, with 3 bases of the junction left unmatched. The CDR3 loop reads CASSRTGSTEAFF. CDR3 nucleotides: TGTGCCAGCAGCCGGACAGGGTCCACTGAAGCTTTCTTT.

This rearrangement joins TRBV3-1 (or the pseudogene TRBV3-2) to TRBJ2-7; the D is unclear. The ends were cut back, 0 bases at V and 3 bases at J, with 15 bases in the middle. CDR1 and CDR2 from the germline V gene are LGHDT and YNNKEL (reference sequence). The CDR3 runs 16 residues. Here the CDR3 DNA reads TGTGCCAGCAGCCAAGATCGGAGTGGGGTCTACTACGAGCAGTACTTC. Protein sequence: CASSQDRSGVYYEQYF.

Written as DNA, the CDR3 is TGTGCCAGTAGCCGGGACAGAGGGACTGAAGCTTTCTTT. Residues: CASSRDRGTEAFF. The gene calls are TRBV19 and TRBJ1-1, with 7 bases fitting TRBD1. The junction had 6 bases not matched to a gene; V was cut back by 6 bases and J by 5 bases. Germline CDR1 is LNHDA and CDR2 is SQIVND (reference sequence). The CDR3 consists of 13 residues.

V is TRBV9 and J is TRBJ2-2; D possibly corresponds to TRBD2 (6 bases). The CDR3 length is 13 residues. Trimming cost V 2 bases and J 6 bases, with 8 bases left between them. Germline CDR1 is SGDLS and CDR2 is YYNGEE. The CDR3 spells CASSVEGSGELFF. CDR3 nucleotides: TGTGCCAGCAGCGTGGAGGGATCCGGGGAGCTGTTTTTT.

The rearrangement uses TRBV23-1 and TRBJ2-1; TRBD2 aligns across 12 bases. TRBV23-1 has ORF status, its function being uncertain. V shed 2 bases, J shed 5 bases, and the junction held 13 bases outside the gene matches. The CDR3 has 19 residues. CDR3 sequence reads: CASSQSEASGRAKNNEQFF. The CDR3 DNA follows: TGCGCCAGCAGTCAAAGTGAGGCTAGCGGGAGGGCTAAAAACAATGAGCAGTTCTTC.

The chain couples TRBV19 to TRBJ1-1; unclear D gene. The CDR3 runs 14 residues. The V gene lost 9 bases and the J gene lost 5 bases, with 19 bases spanning the gap. CDR1 and CDR2 from the germline V gene are LNHDA and SQIVND (reference sequence). This chain's CDR3 is CASLAWEKGTEAFF. CDR3 DNA: TGTGCCAGCCTAGCGTGGGAAAAAGGAACTGAAGCTTTCTTT.

The rearrangement joins TRBV7-9 to TRBJ2-7, with a weak D call TRBD1 (6 bases). Germline assignment: CDR1 SEHNR and CDR2 FQNEAQ (reference sequence). V lost 4 bases to trimming and J lost 2 bases, with 12 bases between them. The CDR3 runs to 14 residues. For the CDR3, the DNA is TGTGCCAGCAGCTCATGGACAGAGACCTACGAGCAGTACTTC. The encoded protein is CASSSWTETYEQYF. Supplemented by reference TRBV7-9 and TRBJ2-7, the full variable domain reads DTGVSQNPRHKITKRGQNVTFRCDPISEHNRLYWYRQTLGQGPEFLTYFQNEAQLEKSRLLSDRFSAERPKGSFSTLEIQRTEQGDSAMYLCASSSWTETYEQYFGPGTRLTVT.

The chain couples TRBV2 to TRBJ1-1; possibly TRBD1 for D (5 bases). The CDR3 has 13 amino acids. CDR1 is SNHLY, CDR2 FYNNEI, per germline. The V end lost 6 bases, the J end lost 7 bases, and 15 bases lay between the germline ends. CDR3 in DNA: TGTGCCAGCAGAAGACAGTACAGTTTTGAAGCTTTCTTT. Protein sequence: CASRRQYSFEAFF.

The DNA for the CDR3 is TGTGCCAGCAGTTTCGGACAGAACTACGAGCAGTACTTC. Its translation is CASSFGQNYEQYF. J is TRBJ2-7 and V is TRBV12-3 or TRBV12-4, with D perhaps TRBD1 (6 bases). This CDR3 region has 13 residues. Trimming cost V 3 bases and J 3 bases, with 9 bases left between them.

The rearrangement uses TRBV4-3 and TRBJ1-1; unclear D gene. V gave up 0 bases and J gave up 12 bases, with 14 bases separating them. Per germline, CDR1 LGHNA and CDR2 YSLEER. This CDR3 is 13 amino acids long. The CDR3, as DNA: TGCGCCAGCAGCCAAGATCCGTCCAGTGGGACTTTCTTT. This translates into CASSQDPSSGTFF.

V is TRBV4-1 and J is TRBJ1-1; 7 bases line up with TRBD1. V shed 4 bases and J 5 bases; nucleotides not matched to a gene: 10. Germline values: CDR1 MGHRA, CDR2 YSYEKL. The CDR3 loop spans 15 amino acids. The CDR3 nucleotides are TGCGCCAGCAGCCGCCATTACAGGGGTGGTACTGAAGCTTTCTTT. It is translated as CASSRHYRGGTEAFF.

The V and J genes are TRBV5-1 and TRBJ1-6; no definite D call. Germline CDR1 is SGHRS and CDR2 is YFSETQ. The CDR3 is made up of 16 amino acids. V was trimmed by 0 bases and J by 7 bases, leaving 14 bases between them. This CDR3 is CASSLGLGRTNSPLHF. Here the CDR3 DNA reads TGCGCCAGCAGCTTGGGCCTTGGCAGAACAAATTCACCCCTCCACTTT.

The genes are TRBV9 and TRBJ2-7; 11 nucleotides agree with TRBD2. J was trimmed by 2 bases and V by 0 bases; bases with no gene match: 4. This CDR3 has 16 amino acids. Germline V gene data show CDR1 as SGDLS and CDR2 as YYNGEE. The CDR3 region is CASSVAGLADTYEQYF. The CDR3 nucleotides read TGTGCCAGCAGCGTAGCGGGACTAGCGGACACCTACGAGCAGTACTTC.

V gene TRBV3-1 (or the pseudogene TRBV3-2) combines with J gene TRBJ2-5; 8 bases agree with TRBD2. Trimming took 0 bases from V and 4 from J; bases not matched to a gene: 7. The CDR3 is 16 amino acids. The V gene's germline CDR1 is LGHDT and CDR2 YNNKEL (reference sequence). CDR3 region: CASSQDPGGGRETQYF. The CDR3 DNA reads TGTGCCAGCAGCCAAGATCCGGGAGGGGGAAGAGAGACCCAGTACTTC.